This TCR beta chain stems from a study of blood T cell repertoires in COVID-19. About the research overall: Samples came from the United States, Italy and Spain, spanning acute and convalescent COVID-19. Sources were T cells, B-cell-depleted T cells, or PBMCs; the material itself was cDNA or gDNA.

V lost 4 bases to trimming and J lost 3 bases, with 10 bases between them. The CDR3 consists of 14 residues. From germline, CDR1 is SGDLS and CDR2 YYNGEE. Source study methods: Reference gene primer amplification gave nucleated cell count estimates. Clones were read by immunoSEQ multiplex PCR, and TCRdb kept only the in-frame ones, dropping some. The DNA was the basis for D and trimming; V, J and clone size are from that table. The sample includes 88,000 or so clones, over 80% of them seen just once. V usage is TRBV9 and J usage is TRBJ2-2, with a tentative D call TRBD1 (6 bases). The sequenced sample consisted of peripheral blood. The sequence derives from a human donor in a cohort sampled during active COVID-19. CDR3 coding DNA: TGTGCCAGCAGCTCGGACAGCTACACCGGGGAGCTGTTTTTT. This sequence encodes CASSSDSYTGELFF.